The 22 T cell receptor beta chains listed next were all sequenced from one sample in a study of blood T cell repertoires in COVID-19. Method: immunoSEQ multiplex PCR; TCRdb's copy keeps in-frame clones and lacks some. The repertoire consists of 55,000 to 70,000 clones, with roughly 91% occurring once and the leading ten covering 7.3%. Sequenced sample: peripheral blood. Source of these receptors: a man aged 35-49 years with COVID-19, enrolled during active disease.

The CDR3 is CASRISGIYEQYF. CDR3 DNA: TGTGCCAGCAGAATTAGCGGGATCTACGAGCAGTACTTC. The chain couples TRBV28 to TRBJ2-7; 8 nucleotides align to TRBD2. Germline values: CDR1 MDHEN, CDR2 SYDVKM. There are 13 residues in the CDR3. The V gene end was trimmed by 6 bases and the J gene end by 3 bases; junction bases not matched to a gene: 4.

The V gene is TRBV28, the J gene TRBJ1-2; D might be TRBD1 (5 bases). Trimming removed 4 bases at V and 13 bases at J, with 13 bases between. Germline V gene lookup returns CDR1 MDHEN and CDR2 SYDVKM. This CDR3 comprises 11 residues. The CDR3 nucleotides read TGTGCCAGCAGTTCAGGGCAGTCTTTCACCTTC. It is translated as CASSSGQSFTF.

This chain uses TRBV5-4 with TRBJ1-5; D is undetermined. This CDR3 has 16 residues. CDR1 and CDR2 from the germline V gene are SGHNT and YYREEE (reference sequence). Between the trimmed V and J ends, which lost 0 bases and 5 bases, there was a span of 15 bases. CDR3 nucleotide sequence: TGTGCCAGCAGCTTGGGGGGAGGGTTGGGCGATCAGCCCCAGCATTTT. It specifies CASSLGGGLGDQPQHF.

This chain connects TRBV30 to TRBJ2-7; the match to TRBD1 covers 8 bases. The V gene's germline CDR1 is GTSNPN and CDR2 SVGIG (reference sequence). The ends lost 5 bases at V and 4 bases at J; junction bases unmatched: 7. This CDR3 is built from 13 residues. The CDR3 DNA reads as TGTGCCTGGGGATCAGGGGGCCCGTACGAGCAGTACTTC. Residues: CAWGSGGPYEQYF.

The chain recombines TRBV5-1 with TRBJ1-1; D is uncertain. Germline V gives CDR1 SGHRS, CDR2 YFSETQ. V was trimmed by 6 bases and J by 0 bases, leaving 15 bases between them. This CDR3 is 15 amino acids long. The CDR3 spells CASNHGSTLNTEAFF. CDR3 DNA sequence: TGCGCCAGCAACCATGGCTCCACCCTGAACACTGAAGCTTTCTTT.

The rearrangement uses TRBV5-1 and TRBJ2-1; D unresolved. Trimming left V 6 bases short and J 8 bases short, with 15 bases between. The V gene's germline CDR1 is SGHRS and CDR2 YFSETQ. The CDR3 runs 13 residues. CDR3 sequence (DNA): TGCGCCAGCACCCCGGAGATCCGGGATGAGCAGTTCTTC. Translated, it gives CASTPEIRDEQFF.

The chain employs TRBV11-3 and TRBJ1-2; D is possibly TRBD1 (6 bases). This CDR3 region has 15 residues. Germline loops: CDR1 SGHNT, CDR2 YENEEA. V was pared by 5 bases and J by 10 bases, with 23 bases between. The chain's CDR3 is CASSPLRGWAIVYTF. CDR3 in DNA: TGTGCCAGCAGCCCGCTTAGGGGGTGGGCGATCGTCTACACCTTC.

CDR3 sequence (DNA): TGTGCCAGCAGCACATCTGGGGCCAACGTCCTGACTTTC. It translates to CASSTSGANVLTF. V and J are TRBV12-3 or TRBV12-4 and TRBJ2-6; D not resolved. Trimming took off 6 bases at V and 1 base at J, with 4 bases between the two ends. The CDR3 totals 13 residues.

The V call is TRBV7-2, the J call TRBJ1-2; D is possibly TRBD1 (6 bases). CDR1 and CDR2 (germline): SGHTA, FQGNSA. The V gene lost 5 bases and the J gene lost 3 bases, with 16 bases spanning the gap. The CDR3 is 15 residues long. The CDR3 nucleotides read TGTGCCAGCAGCCCCGGGACACGACAAGACTATGGCTACACCTTC. Translated: CASSPGTRQDYGYTF.

This chain joins TRBV7-9 and TRBJ1-1; a weak D match, TRBD1 (6 bases). Germline V gene sequence: CDR1 SEHNR, CDR2 FQNEAQ (reference sequence). Trimming shortened V by 6 bases and J by 1 base, and 12 bases separated the two germline ends. The CDR3 is made up of 14 amino acids. The chain's CDR3 is CASSPYRENTEAFF. In nucleotides, the CDR3 is TGTGCCAGCAGTCCCTACAGGGAGAACACTGAAGCTTTCTTT.

The chain carries TRBV6-1 and TRBJ2-1; TRBD1 matches at 7 bases. In germline, CDR1 is MNHNS, CDR2 SASEGT. The CDR3 is 13 amino acids. J was trimmed by 12 bases and V by 1 base; bases with no gene match: 6. The CDR3 sequence: CASSEETGRGQFF. The CDR3 DNA is TGTGCCAGCAGTGAAGAGACAGGGCGTGGGCAGTTCTTC.

This chain uses TRBV19 with TRBJ1-4, with TRBD1 matching over 7 bases. J gave up 4 bases and V 4 bases, and 6 bases lay outside the gene matches. Germline CDR1 LNHDA, CDR2 SQIVND (reference sequence). This CDR3 comprises 15 residues. In nucleotides, the CDR3 is TGTGCCAGTAGTACCTTGGGACAGTTTAATGAAAAACTGTTTTTT. Translated: CASSTLGQFNEKLFF.

The rearrangement links TRBV19 to TRBJ1-1; 7 bases align to TRBD1. The CDR3 covers 13 residues. The germline V gene encodes CDR1 LNHDA and CDR2 SQIVND (reference sequence). With V trimmed by 9 bases and J by 3 bases, 7 bases remained unmatched. The CDR3 sequence is CASVTQGDTEAFF. In nucleotides, the CDR3 is TGTGCCAGCGTAACTCAGGGGGACACTGAAGCTTTCTTT.

This sequence joins TRBV5-4 and TRBJ1-2; 8 bases align to TRBD1. The CDR3 contains 14 residues. Unmatched junction bases numbered 7, after V lost 2 bases and J lost 7 bases. Germline values: CDR1 SGHNT, CDR2 YYREEE (reference sequence). CDR3 DNA: TGTGCCAGCAGCTTACAGGGGGATATCGGTGGCTACACCTTC. Residues: CASSLQGDIGGYTF.

This clone was counted once. The chain is built from TRBV5-1 and TRBJ2-5; 10 bases map to TRBD2. Germline V gene sequence: CDR1 SGHRS, CDR2 YFSETQ. This CDR3 is built from 15 residues. Trimming removed 0 bases from V and 7 bases from J; junction bases left unmatched: 6. The CDR3 region has the DNA TGCGCCAGCAGCTTGGCCGGGACTAGCGATGGGACCCAGTACTTC. It yields the protein CASSLAGTSDGTQYF.

This clone has just a few counts. The chain employs TRBV5-4 and TRBJ2-7; 9 nucleotides agree with TRBD1. CDR3 length: 14 amino acids. V lost 4 bases and J lost 4; bases outside the gene matches: 6. Germline V lookup: CDR1 SGHNT, CDR2 YYREEE (reference sequence). As DNA, the CDR3 is TGTGCCAGCAGCATGGACAGGGGACCTTACGAGCAGTACTTC. It specifies CASSMDRGPYEQYF.

The chain employs TRBV5-5 and TRBJ2-5; TRBD1 is a possible D gene (5 bases). The germline V gene encodes CDR1 SGHKS and CDR2 YYEKEE (reference sequence). The germline V and J ends were trimmed by 0 bases and 4 bases, with 13 bases remaining between them. This CDR3 spans 15 amino acids. The CDR3 is CASSLGAGWRETQYF. CDR3 coding DNA: TGTGCCAGCAGCTTGGGGGCAGGGTGGAGAGAGACCCAGTACTTC. The whole variable domain, remainder taken from reference TRBV5-5 and TRBJ2-5, is DAGVTQSPTHLIKTRGQQVTLRCSPISGHKSVSWYQQVLGQGPQFIFQYYEKEERGRGNFPDRFSARQFPNYSSELNVNALLLGDSALYLCASSLGAGWRETQYFGPGTRLLVL.

V gene TRBV3-1 (or the pseudogene TRBV3-2) combines with J gene TRBJ2-3; tentative D call: TRBD2 (6 bases). Germline V CDR1 and CDR2: LGHDT, YNNKEL (reference sequence). Trimming cost V 0 bases and J 2 bases, with 12 bases left between them. There are 16 residues in the CDR3. The CDR3 loop is CASSQDIGTHTDTQYF. CDR3 sequence (DNA): TGTGCCAGCAGCCAAGATATCGGGACTCACACAGATACGCAGTATTTT.

This clone came up once. The CDR3 here is CASSATTGNGNSPLHF. CDR3 DNA: TGTGCCAGCAGTGCCACCACAGGGAATGGGAATTCACCCCTCCACTTT. V usage is TRBV6-1 and J usage is TRBJ1-6, with D possibly matching TRBD1 (6 bases). Trimming pared 4 bases from V and 7 bases from J, leaving 17 bases between. CDR1 is MNHNS and CDR2 is SASEGT in the germline V gene. The CDR3 is 16 residues long.

This chain connects TRBV9 to TRBJ2-1, with 7 bases fitting TRBD1. J lost 7 bases, V lost 3 bases, and 10 bases had no gene match. Germline V gene lookup returns CDR1 SGDLS and CDR2 YYNGEE. CDR3 length: 15 amino acids. The CDR3 is CASSAITGVVNEQFF. CDR3 nucleotide sequence: TGTGCCAGCAGCGCCATCACAGGGGTGGTAAATGAGCAGTTCTTC.

The J gene is TRBJ2-7, the V gene TRBV7-9, with 7 bases identical to TRBD1. Germline CDR1 and CDR2: SEHNR and FQNEAQ (reference sequence). CDR3 length: 14 amino acids. Germline trimming cut 1 base from V and 2 bases from J; bases unmatched to any gene: 2. CDR3 DNA sequence: TGTGCCAGCAGCTTAGGAGGGGGCCCCTACGAGCAGTACTTC. Translation: CASSLGGGPYEQYF.

The genes are TRBV28 and TRBJ1-5; TRBD1 agrees at 7 bases. Germline V gene sequence: CDR1 MDHEN, CDR2 SYDVKM. The CDR3 contains 14 residues. V was pared by 5 bases and J by 6 bases, with 7 bases of the junction left unmatched. The CDR3 coding sequence is TGTGCCAGCAGTAACGGACAGGCCCCTCAGCCCCAGCATTTT. Translating gives CASSNGQAPQPQHF.